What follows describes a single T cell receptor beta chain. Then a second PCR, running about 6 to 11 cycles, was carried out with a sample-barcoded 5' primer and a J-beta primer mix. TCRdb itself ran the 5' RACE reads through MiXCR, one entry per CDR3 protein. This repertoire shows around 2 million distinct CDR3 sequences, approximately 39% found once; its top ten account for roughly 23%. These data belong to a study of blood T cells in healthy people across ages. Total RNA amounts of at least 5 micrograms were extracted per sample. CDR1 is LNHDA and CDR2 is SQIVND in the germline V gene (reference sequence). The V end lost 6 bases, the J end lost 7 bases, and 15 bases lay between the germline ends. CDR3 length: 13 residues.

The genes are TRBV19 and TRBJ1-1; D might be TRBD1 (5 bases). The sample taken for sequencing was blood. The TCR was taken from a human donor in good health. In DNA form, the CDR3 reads TGTGCCAGTAGGTTTCGCGACAGCTATGAAGCTTTCTTT. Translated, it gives CASRFRDSYEAFF.